The rows below give T cell receptor beta chains drawn from one sample of a study of blood T cell repertoires in COVID-19. TCRdb's table, derived via immunoSEQ multiplex PCR, lists solely in-frame clones and lacks some. The sample yields about 70,000 clones, approximately 86% seen once. Sequencing input: peripheral blood. The receptors shown here come from a human donor in a cohort sampled during active COVID-19. CDR3s include the opening cysteine and the closing phenylalanine or tryptophan. A D gene is named only where the DNA matches it firmly. Rows may omit the clone size; those that give it use once, few, many or a size class.

>TRBD1|once|TRBJ1-6|TRBV7-8
CASSPGQGASSPLHF
TGTGCCAGCAGCCCGGGACAGGGGGCGAGTTCACCCCTCCACTTT
>NA|NA|TRBJ2-3|TRBV6-6
CASQLGPDTQYF
TGTGCCAGCCAACTAGGCCCAGATACGCAGTATTTT
>NA|NA|TRBJ1-2|TRBV27
CASSLRSPRGGGGYTF
TGTGCCAGCAGTTTAAGATCCCCCAGGGGTGGCGGTGGCTACACCTTC
>TRBD1|NA|TRBJ1-1|TRBV19
CASSPRTGTYTEAFF
TGTGCCAGTAGTCCGCGGACAGGTACCTACACTGAAGCTTTCTTT
>TRBD2|NA|TRBJ2-7|TRBV7-2
CAGRRSGGVGASYEQYF
TGTGCCGGCAGACGTAGCGGGGGGGTTGGGGCCTCCTACGAGCAGTACTTC
>NA|NA|TRBJ2-1|TRBV2
CASRPTGGNEQFF
TGTGCCAGCAGACCGACTGGTGGGAATGAGCAGTTCTTC
>NA|once|TRBJ1-1|TRBV6-5
CASSYSPDMNTEAFF
TGTGCCAGCAGTTACTCTCCAGATATGAACACTGAAGCTTTCTTT
>NA|NA|TRBJ2-1|TRBV9
CASSVVGQNYNEQFF
TGTGCCAGCAGCGTAGTGGGCCAAAATTACAATGAGCAGTTCTTC
>NA|NA|TRBJ1-2|TRBV7-9
CASSPEGTTPNYGYTF
TGTGCCAGCAGCCCAGAGGGCACGACCCCCAACTATGGCTACACCTTC
>NA|few|TRBJ2-3|TRBV28
CASKRGTSTDTQYF
TGTGCCAGCAAGAGGGGGACCAGCACAGATACGCAGTATTTT
>NA|NA|TRBJ2-2|TRBV30
CAWTDYGLHAGELFF
TGTGCCTGGACCGACTACGGCTTACACGCCGGGGAGCTGTTTTTT
>NA|NA|TRBJ2-7|TRBV29-1
CSVESGQGYEQYF
TGCAGCGTTGAATCCGGGCAGGGCTACGAGCAGTACTTC
>NA|NA|TRBJ1-2|TRBV19
CASSQQAYGYTF
TGTGCCAGTAGTCAGCAGGCCTATGGCTACACCTTC
>TRBD2|NA|TRBJ2-3|TRBV9
CASSPRGGGSGTQYF
TGTGCCAGCAGCCCCCGGGGGGGCGGGTCCGGTACGCAGTATTTT
>TRBD2|once|TRBJ2-3|TRBV2
CASGEGRADTQYF
TGTGCCAGCGGGGAGGGCAGGGCAGATACGCAGTATTTT
>NA|NA|TRBJ2-7|TRBV3-1/TRBV3-2
CASSQDGYEQYF
TGTGCCAGCAGCCAAGACGGCTACGAGCAGTACTTC
>NA|NA|TRBJ1-1|TRBV5-1
CASSLDGGAGTEAFF
TGCGCCAGCAGCTTGGATGGCGGGGCGGGCACTGAAGCTTTCTTT
>TRBD2|NA|TRBJ2-1|TRBV9
CASSLAGGNEQFF
TGTGCCAGCAGTCTAGCGGGGGGTAATGAGCAGTTCTTC
>NA|NA|TRBJ2-1|TRBV2
CASSDGGVYNEQFF
TGTGCCAGCAGTGATGGCGGGGTATACAATGAGCAGTTCTTC